This T cell receptor (beta chain) derives from a study of blood T cell repertoires in COVID-19. At the level of the study: T cells, B-cell-depleted T cells, or PBMCs provided the cDNA or gDNA that served as material.

Original processing notes: Counts of nucleated cells, estimated from reference gene primer amplification, were obtained. Profiling relied on immunoSEQ multiplex PCR, and the TCRdb table lists in-frame clones only, not all of them. The D gene and trimming were derived from the DNA, and the V and J assignments and clone size from that table. The data contain 150,000 or so clones, approximately 86% of them singletons. Each exposed participant met a COVID-19 case in the 2 weeks preceding study entry. Germline trimming cut 3 bases from V and 6 bases from J; bases unmatched to any gene: 2. CDR3 size: 12 residues. Looked up from germline, CDR1 is MDHEN and CDR2 is SYDVKM.

The chain recombines TRBV28 with TRBJ2-7; 7 nucleotides align to TRBD2. This receptor was obtained from a woman between 40 and 55 years old who had been exposed to COVID-19. Sequencing input: PBMCs or T cells enriched from blood (not recorded which). CDR3 loop: CASSFWGGEQYF. In DNA form, the CDR3 reads TGTGCCAGCAGTTTCTGGGGGGGCGAGCAGTACTTC. Supplemented by reference TRBV28 and TRBJ2-7, the full variable domain reads DVKVTQSSRYLVKRTGEKVFLECVQDMDHENMFWYRQDPGLGLRLIYFSYDVKMKEKGDIPEGYSVSREKKERFSLILESASTNQTSMYLCASSFWGGEQYFGPGTRLTVT.